This T cell receptor beta chain was sequenced in a study of CD8 T cells in Susac syndrome. cDNA came from 0.5 to 1 ug RNA primed by random hexamers. The authors amplified TCR beta CDR3 across 54 Vbeta and 13 Jbeta using immunoSEQ multiplex PCR. One entry per CDR3 protein, called by TCRdb with MiXCR from the immunoSEQ multiplex PCR reads. The sample lists fewer than 250,000 distinct CDR3 sequences, under 95% occurring once. The CDR3 extends over 13 amino acids. In germline, CDR1 is PRHDT, CDR2 FYEKMQ (reference sequence). The V gene lost 2 bases and the J gene lost 9 bases, with 8 bases spanning the gap.

The sequence was obtained from a human donor in good health. V and J are TRBV13 and TRBJ2-6; D is unresolved. The sequenced sample consisted of CD4+ T cells from PBMCs. The CDR3 DNA reads TGTGCCAGCAGCTTACGCCTGGTCAACGTCCTGACTTTC. As protein: CASSLRLVNVLTF.